This T cell receptor beta chain was retrieved from a study of T cells in Graves' hyperthyroidism and ophthalmopathy (dated by TCRdb to about 2019). Study-wide context: Peripheral blood was collected at initial diagnosis, before any treatment. The paper describes TCR Vbeta CDR3 sequencing of 140 or so peripheral blood samples, made up of approximately 40 ophthalmopathy patients, roughly 72 hyperthyroidism patients and 17 progressor patients. To identify distinguishing TCR V-J signatures, a discovery cohort of 90 to 100 patients was used, comprising 40 to 45 with Graves' ophthalmopathy and under 60 with stable Graves' hyperthyroidism. The roughly 100 discovery patients were randomly divided into training and test sets at a 7:3 ratio. Prospective prediction of ophthalmopathy was tested in an independent validation cohort of about 19 hyperthyroidism patients and some 17 patients who later progressed to ophthalmopathy. Thyroid tissue and blood T-cell repertoires from about six Graves' hyperthyroidism patients were also compared in the study. After blood sampling, hyperthyroidism patients were treated with methimazole at a starting dose of 30 mg daily, and ophthalmopathy patients were treated with high-dose intravenous methylprednisolone.

At least ten counts were recorded for this clonotype. Its antigen has not been determined. The sample holds no much larger clone one base away, and base qualities are not on file. Stable Graves' hyperthyroidism was defined as no progression to ophthalmopathy during 18 months of follow-up. Hyperthyroidism patients were newly diagnosed, had a disease duration of under 2 months, and were aged 18 to 65 years. Exclusion was applied to patients with uncontrolled infections, other autoimmune diseases, pregnancy or lactation. Diagnoses were based on clinical symptoms, serum thyroxine and TRAb, thyroid ultrasound and orbital computed tomography. PBMCs were isolated from approximately 10 ml of fresh peripheral blood by Ficoll-Paque density gradient centrifugation. Total RNA was extracted with Trizol reagent, and quality was checked on an Agilent 2100 Bioanalyzer. The TCR beta CDR3 regions were amplified from RNA transcripts. The first round of RT-PCR for the TCR CDR3 was performed with the HTBI primer set and the Qiagen OneStep RT-PCR kit. The libraries were constructed in a second round of multiplex PCR and then size-selected and purified. Paired-end sequencing of the libraries was performed with 100 bp reads on an Illumina HiSeq2000. The original pipeline was this. Raw data were processed with SOAPnuke, discarding reads with adapters, uncalled bases, mean Phred below 15, or no exact constant-primer or identifier match. High-quality paired reads were merged with COPE v1.2.5, and unique nucleotide sequences were defined as clonotypes. MiTCR v1.1 was used to align clonotypes to the IMGT TRBV, TRBD and TRBJ reference segments. Analysis was restricted to V-J combinations with a frequency above 0.0001, which covered over 98% of repertoires. The TCS score was defined as the ratio of F50 (clonal expansion) to E x V (chaos), calculated using BLOSUM62-based TCRdist between CDR3 peptides within each V-J. Welch's t-statistics and random forest reduced roughly 530 V-J features to 13, which were used in a naive Bayes classifier (R e1071). Starting from the raw public reads, TCRdb applied fastp trimming at Q25, assembled clones with MiXCR and retained in-frame beta chains. For every CDR3 protein sequence, its rows merge into one entry that carries the most common genes and DNA. TCRdb, rather than the study authors, made the V and J calls. Across this sample there are roughly 660,000 distinct CDR3 sequences, with 15% to 20% seen only once. Roughly a sixth of the sample is taken by the ten largest.

From a lookup of the germline V gene, CDR1 and CDR2 are SGHTA and FQGNSA. V lost 6 bases and J lost 4 bases, and the count of bases not matched to a germline gene is 6. The CDR3 starts with the cysteine, ends with the phenylalanine, and has 14 residues. The CDR3 DNA has 42 bases and is translated from base 1. Summary of the overall study and its limitations: Most expanded thyroid clonotypes (frequency above 0.001) were also detected in blood, suggesting blood repertoires may reflect thyroid immune responses. Ophthalmopathy was separated from stable hyperthyroidism by a 13 V-J signature model, with about 86% sensitivity and roughly 84% specificity obtained in cross-validation and 80%/75% obtained in testing. No statistical method was used to set the sample size in advance, and investigators knew the group allocation. During validation, the model predicted progression to ophthalmopathy a median of approximately 7 months ahead of onset, with just under 71% sensitivity and more than 72% specificity.

This chain joins TRBV7-2 to TRBJ1-2; 9 central bases correspond to TRBD1. Sequences were obtained from blood. This TCR was sampled from a man aged 45 to 65 with Graves' hyperthyroidism. The CDR3 region has the sequence CASSPQGAGYGYTF. The nucleotide sequence is given as TGTGCCAGCAGTCCACAGGGGGCGGGCTATGGCTACACCTTC. The full variable domain, with segments outside the CDR3 supplied by the reference TRBV7-2 and TRBJ1-2 proteins, appears as GAGVSQSPSNKVTEKGKDVELRCDPISGHTALYWYRQSLGQGLEFLIYFQGNSAPDKSGLPSDRFSAERTGGSVSTLTIQRTQQEDSAVYLCASSPQGAGYGYTFGSGTRLTVV.